This T cell receptor (beta chain) was retrieved from a study of T cells in Graves' hyperthyroidism and ophthalmopathy (dated by TCRdb to between 2018 and 2021). For the wider study: Peripheral blood was sampled at the time of initial diagnosis, prior to any treatment. TCR V-J signatures able to tell the groups apart were searched for in a discovery cohort of approximately 95 patients, of whom over 40 had Graves' ophthalmopathy and more than 55 had stable Graves' hyperthyroidism. Prospective prediction of ophthalmopathy was tested in an independent validation cohort of fewer than 20 hyperthyroidism patients and 17 patients who later progressed to ophthalmopathy. The roughly 90 discovery patients were divided at random into training and test sets in a 7:3 ratio. In about 6 Graves' hyperthyroidism patients, the study also compared T-cell repertoires from thyroid tissue with T-cell repertoires from blood. After sampling, hyperthyroidism patients received methimazole starting at 30 mg daily, and ophthalmopathy patients received high-dose intravenous methylprednisolone. The paper describes TCR Vbeta CDR3 sequencing of 135 peripheral blood samples, made up of roughly 40 ophthalmopathy patients, some 80 hyperthyroidism patients and 17 progressor patients. The paper's findings and limits, for the study overall: In validation, progression to ophthalmopathy was predicted by the model with more than 65% sensitivity and 72.22% specificity, a median of approximately 6.5 months before onset. No statistical method was used to set the sample size in advance, and investigators knew the group allocation. A model built on a 13 V-J signature distinguished ophthalmopathy from stable hyperthyroidism, reaching 85% to 90% sensitivity and 81.08% specificity in cross-validation and 80%/75% in testing. Blood samples also contained most of the expanded thyroid clonotypes (frequency above 0.001), which suggests that blood repertoires may reflect thyroid immune responses.

CDR1 MNHEY and CDR2 SVGAGI were looked up in the germline V gene. V loses 0 bases, J loses 4 bases, and the germline ends lie 18 bases apart. There are 17 amino acids in the CDR3, from cysteine to phenylalanine inclusive. CDR3 DNA only is kept here, 51 bases in frame from base 1. In the case of this clonotype: Its antigen is unknown. Per-base quality was not reported, and no clone a single base away is much larger than it.

Graves' hyperthyroidism was defined as stable when no progression to ophthalmopathy occurred over 18 months of follow-up. Hyperthyroidism patients were newly diagnosed, had a disease duration of under 2 months, and were aged 18 to 65 years. Any patient with an uncontrolled infection, another autoimmune disease, pregnancy or lactation was excluded. Diagnoses were based on clinical symptoms, serum thyroxine and TRAb, thyroid ultrasound and orbital computed tomography. Ficoll-Paque density gradient centrifugation was used to isolate PBMCs from approximately 10 ml of fresh peripheral blood. Total RNA was extracted using Trizol reagent, and RNA quality was assessed on an Agilent 2100 Bioanalyzer. TCR beta CDR3 regions were amplified from RNA transcripts. The TCR CDR3 was subjected to a first round of RT-PCR using the HTBI primer set and the Qiagen OneStep RT-PCR kit. A second multiplex PCR round built the libraries, followed by size selection and purification. The libraries were sequenced on an Illumina HiSeq2000 using paired-end 100 bp reads. The authors' pipeline ran thus. SOAPnuke was used to process the raw data, with reads discarded if the reads contained adapters or uncalled bases, had a mean Phred below 15, or lacked an exact constant-primer or identifier match. High-quality paired reads were merged using COPE v1.2.5, and each unique nucleotide sequence was defined as a clonotype. MiTCR v1.1 was used to align the clonotypes against IMGT TRBV, TRBD and TRBJ reference segments. Analysis was restricted to V-J combinations with a frequency above 0.0001, which covered roughly 99% of repertoires. The TCS score was defined as F50 (clonal expansion) divided by E x V (chaos), with BLOSUM62-based TCRdist calculated between CDR3 peptides within each V-J. Welch's t-statistics and random forest reduced roughly 530 V-J features to 13, which were used in a naive Bayes classifier (R e1071). Thyroid-blood repertoire similarity was quantified with the Morisita-Horn index. TCRdb reworked the public reads: Q25 trimming with fastp, MiXCR clone assembly, productive beta chains retained. CDR3 protein sequences are deduplicated, and each keeps its most common genes and DNA. It is TCRdb's table, rather than the study itself, that gives the V and J calls and clone size. This sample comprises about 680,000 distinct CDR3 sequences, about 35% of them detected only once. The ten most abundant clones make up 31% of the sample.

This receptor was identified in a woman aged 40 to 55 with Graves' hyperthyroidism. The receptor chain draws on TRBV6-5 and TRBJ2-5, with the D call tentatively TRBD1 or TRBD2, each fitting 5 bases. The specimen was blood. The CDR3 protein sequence reads: CASSYSTEGFLRETQYF. The nucleotide sequence reads as follows: TGTGCCAGCAGTTACTCGACTGAGGGGTTTTTGAGAGAGACCCAGTACTTC.